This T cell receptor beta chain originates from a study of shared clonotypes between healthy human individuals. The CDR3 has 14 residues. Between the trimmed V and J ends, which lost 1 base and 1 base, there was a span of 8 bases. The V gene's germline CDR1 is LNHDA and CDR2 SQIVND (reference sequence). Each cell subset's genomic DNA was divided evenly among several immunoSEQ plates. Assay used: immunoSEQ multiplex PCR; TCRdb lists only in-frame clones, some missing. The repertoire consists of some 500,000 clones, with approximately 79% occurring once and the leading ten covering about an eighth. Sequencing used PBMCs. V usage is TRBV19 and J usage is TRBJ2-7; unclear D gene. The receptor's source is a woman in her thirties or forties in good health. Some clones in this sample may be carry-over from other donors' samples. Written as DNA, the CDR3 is TGTGCCAGTAGTATAGGCCCAGGATCCTACGAGCAGTACTTC. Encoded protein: CASSIGPGSYEQYF.